This TCR beta chain was recovered during a study of blood T cell repertoires in COVID-19. At the level of the study: The origin of the acute and convalescent COVID-19 samples was the United States, Italy and Spain. Sample material is recorded as cDNA or gDNA derived from T cells, B-cell-depleted T cells, or PBMCs.

This CDR3 is 13 amino acids long. The ends were cut back, 3 bases at V and 6 bases at J, with 8 bases in the middle. Sequencing used immunoSEQ multiplex PCR; TCRdb keeps in-frame clones, though not all of them. The sample has approximately 140,000 clones; 70% to 90% are singletons. The origin of this receptor is a woman aged 60-75 years with COVID-19, enrolled during active disease. Sequenced sample: peripheral blood. The chain employs TRBV12-3 or TRBV12-4 and TRBJ2-2; the D is unclear. Here the CDR3 reads CASSLTSAGELFF. In DNA form, the CDR3 reads TGTGCCAGCAGTTTGACCAGCGCCGGGGAGCTGTTTTTT.